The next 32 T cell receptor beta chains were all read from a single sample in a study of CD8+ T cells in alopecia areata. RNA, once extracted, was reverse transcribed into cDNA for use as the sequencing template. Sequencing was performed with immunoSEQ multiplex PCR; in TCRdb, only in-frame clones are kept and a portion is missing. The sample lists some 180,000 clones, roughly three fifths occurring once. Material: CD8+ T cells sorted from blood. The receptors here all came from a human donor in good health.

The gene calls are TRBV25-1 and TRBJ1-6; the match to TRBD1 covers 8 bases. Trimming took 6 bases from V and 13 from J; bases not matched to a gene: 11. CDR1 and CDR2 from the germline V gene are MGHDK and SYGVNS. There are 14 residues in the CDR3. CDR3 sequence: CASRSGTGVFPLHF. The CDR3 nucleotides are TGTGCCAGCAGGTCCGGGACAGGTGTTTTTCCCCTCCACTTT.

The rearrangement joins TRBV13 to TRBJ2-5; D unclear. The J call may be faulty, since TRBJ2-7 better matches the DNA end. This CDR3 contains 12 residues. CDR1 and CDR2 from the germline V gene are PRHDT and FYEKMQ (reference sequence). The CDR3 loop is CASSPPFREQYF. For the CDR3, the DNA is TGTGCCAGCAGCCCCCCCTTTCGCGAGCAGTACTTC.

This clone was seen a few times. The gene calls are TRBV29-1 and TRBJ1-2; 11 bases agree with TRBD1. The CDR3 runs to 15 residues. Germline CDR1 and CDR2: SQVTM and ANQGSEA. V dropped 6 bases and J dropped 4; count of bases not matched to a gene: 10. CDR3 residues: CSVFDRDRGGYGYTF. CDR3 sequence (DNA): TGCAGCGTGTTCGACCGGGACAGGGGGGGCTATGGCTACACCTTC.

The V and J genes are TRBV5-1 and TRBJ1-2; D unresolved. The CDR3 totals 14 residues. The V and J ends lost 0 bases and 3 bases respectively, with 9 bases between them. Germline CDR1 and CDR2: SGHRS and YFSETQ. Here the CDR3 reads CASSLVSGDYGYTF. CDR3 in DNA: TGCGCCAGCAGCTTGGTTTCCGGAGACTATGGCTACACCTTC.

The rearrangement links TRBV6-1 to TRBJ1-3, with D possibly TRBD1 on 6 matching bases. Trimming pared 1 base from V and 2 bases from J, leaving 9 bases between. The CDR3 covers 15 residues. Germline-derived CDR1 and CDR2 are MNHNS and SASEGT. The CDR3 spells CASSEDAGAGNTIYF. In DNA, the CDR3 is TGTGCCAGCAGTGAAGATGCAGGGGCTGGAAACACCATATATTTT.

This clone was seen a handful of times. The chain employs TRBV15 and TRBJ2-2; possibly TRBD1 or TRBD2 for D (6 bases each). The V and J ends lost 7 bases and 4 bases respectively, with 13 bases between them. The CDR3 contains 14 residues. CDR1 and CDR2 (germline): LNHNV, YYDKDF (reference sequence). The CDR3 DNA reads TGTGCCACCAAGGGGGGTTCGAGCACCGGGGAGCTGTTTTTT. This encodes CATKGGSSTGELFF. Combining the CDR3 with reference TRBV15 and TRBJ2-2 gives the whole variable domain DAMVIQNPRYQVTQFGKPVTLSCSQTLNHNVMYWYQQKSSQAPKLLFHYYDKDFNNEADTPDNFQSRRPNTSFCFLDIRSPGLGDTAMYLCATKGGSSTGELFFGEGSRLTVL.

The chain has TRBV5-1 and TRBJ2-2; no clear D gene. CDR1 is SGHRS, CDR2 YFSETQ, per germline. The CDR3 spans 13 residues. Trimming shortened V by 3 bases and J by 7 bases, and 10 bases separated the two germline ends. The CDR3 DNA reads TGCGCCAGCAGCTATATCAAGAACGGGGAGCTGTTTTTT. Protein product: CASSYIKNGELFF.

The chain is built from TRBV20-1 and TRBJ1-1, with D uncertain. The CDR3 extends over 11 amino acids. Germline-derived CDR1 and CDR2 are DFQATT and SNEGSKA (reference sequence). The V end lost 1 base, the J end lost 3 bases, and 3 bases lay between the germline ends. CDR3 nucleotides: TGCAGTGCTAGAGGAGACACTGAAGCTTTCTTT. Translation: CSARGDTEAFF.

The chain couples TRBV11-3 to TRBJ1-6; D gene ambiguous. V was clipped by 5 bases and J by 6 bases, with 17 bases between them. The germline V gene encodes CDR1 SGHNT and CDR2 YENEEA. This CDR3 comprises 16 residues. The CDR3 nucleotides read TGTGCCAGCAGCAAGCGACCGTTGGGATTTAATTCACCCCTCCACTTT. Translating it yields CASSKRPLGFNSPLHF.

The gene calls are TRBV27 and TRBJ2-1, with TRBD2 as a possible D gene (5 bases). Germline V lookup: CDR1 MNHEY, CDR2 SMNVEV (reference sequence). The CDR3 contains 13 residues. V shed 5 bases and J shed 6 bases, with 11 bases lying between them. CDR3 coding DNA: TGTGCCAGCAGTGCAGGACTGTTCAATGAGCAGTTCTTC. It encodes CASSAGLFNEQFF.

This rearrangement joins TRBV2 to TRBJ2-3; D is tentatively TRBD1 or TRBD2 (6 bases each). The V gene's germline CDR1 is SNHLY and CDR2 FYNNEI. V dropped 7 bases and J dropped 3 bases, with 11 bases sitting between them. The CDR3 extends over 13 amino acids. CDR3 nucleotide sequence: TGTGCCAGCAAGGGGGGCACGACAGATACGCAGTATTTT. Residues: CASKGGTTDTQYF.

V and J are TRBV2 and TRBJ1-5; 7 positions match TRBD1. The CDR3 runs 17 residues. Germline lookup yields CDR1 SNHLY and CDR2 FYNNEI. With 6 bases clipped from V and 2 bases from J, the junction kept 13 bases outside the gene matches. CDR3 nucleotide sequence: TGTGCCAGCAGCAGCGGGGCAGGGGGGTTGCGCAATCAGCCCCAGCATTTT. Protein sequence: CASSSGAGGLRNQPQHF. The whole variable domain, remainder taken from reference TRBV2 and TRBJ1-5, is EPEVTQTPSHQVTQMGQEVILRCVPISNHLYFYWYRQILGQKVEFLVSFYNNEISEKSEIFDDQFSVERPDGSNFTLKIRSTKLEDSAMYFCASSSGAGGLRNQPQHFGDGTRLSIL.

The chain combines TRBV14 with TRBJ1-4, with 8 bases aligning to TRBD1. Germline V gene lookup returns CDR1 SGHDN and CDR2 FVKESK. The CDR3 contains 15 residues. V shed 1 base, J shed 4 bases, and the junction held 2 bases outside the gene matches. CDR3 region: CASSQGDRLNEKLFF. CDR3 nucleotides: TGTGCCAGCAGCCAAGGGGACAGGCTTAATGAAAAACTGTTTTTT.

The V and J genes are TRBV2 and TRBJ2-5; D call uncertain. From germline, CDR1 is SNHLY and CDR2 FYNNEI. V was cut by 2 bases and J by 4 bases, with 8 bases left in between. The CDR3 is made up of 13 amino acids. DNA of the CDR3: TGTGCCAGCAGTGAATCCCCGGGAGAGACCCAGTACTTC. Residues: CASSESPGETQYF. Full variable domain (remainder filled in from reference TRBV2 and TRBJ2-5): EPEVTQTPSHQVTQMGQEVILRCVPISNHLYFYWYRQILGQKVEFLVSFYNNEISEKSEIFDDQFSVERPDGSNFTLKIRSTKLEDSAMYFCASSESPGETQYFGPGTRLLVL.

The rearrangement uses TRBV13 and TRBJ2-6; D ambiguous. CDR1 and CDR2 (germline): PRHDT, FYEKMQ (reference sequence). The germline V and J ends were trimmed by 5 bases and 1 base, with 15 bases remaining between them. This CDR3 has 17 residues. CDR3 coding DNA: TGTGCCAGCAGCCTCGCCGCCTCGGGTTCTGGGGCCAACGTCCTGACTTTC. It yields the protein CASSLAASGSGANVLTF.

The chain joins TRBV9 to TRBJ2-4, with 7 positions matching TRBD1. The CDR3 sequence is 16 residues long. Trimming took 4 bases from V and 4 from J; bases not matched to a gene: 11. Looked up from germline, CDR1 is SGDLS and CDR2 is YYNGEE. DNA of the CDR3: TGTGCCAGCAGCCCGCGACAGGGAATAGCTAAAAACATTCAGTACTTC. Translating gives CASSPRQGIAKNIQYF. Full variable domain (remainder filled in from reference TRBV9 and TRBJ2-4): DSGVTQTPKHLITATGQRVTLRCSPRSGDLSVYWYQQSLDQGLQFLIQYYNGEERAKGNILERFSAQQFPDLHSELNLSSLELGDSALYFCASSPRQGIAKNIQYFGAGTRLSVL.

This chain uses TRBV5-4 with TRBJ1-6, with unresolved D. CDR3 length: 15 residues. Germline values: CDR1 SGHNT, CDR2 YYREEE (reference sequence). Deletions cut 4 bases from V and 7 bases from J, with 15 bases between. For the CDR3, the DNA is TGTGCCAGCAGCCCCGGAGGGTCTACGAATTCACCCCTCCACTTT. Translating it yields CASSPGGSTNSPLHF.

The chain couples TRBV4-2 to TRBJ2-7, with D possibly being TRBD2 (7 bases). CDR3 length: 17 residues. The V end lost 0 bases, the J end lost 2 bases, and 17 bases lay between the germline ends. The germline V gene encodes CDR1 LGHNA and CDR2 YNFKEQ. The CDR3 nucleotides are TGTGCCAGCAGCCAAGATTCGGGGGGCCTTCCCCCCTACGAGCAGTACTTC. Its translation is CASSQDSGGLPPYEQYF.

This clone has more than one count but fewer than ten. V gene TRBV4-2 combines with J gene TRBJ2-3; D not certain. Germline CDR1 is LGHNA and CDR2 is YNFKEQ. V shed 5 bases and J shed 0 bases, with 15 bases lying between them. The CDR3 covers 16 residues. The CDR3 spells CASSNPSTGSTDTQYF. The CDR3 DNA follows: TGTGCCAGCAGCAACCCATCGACTGGAAGCACAGATACGCAGTATTTT.

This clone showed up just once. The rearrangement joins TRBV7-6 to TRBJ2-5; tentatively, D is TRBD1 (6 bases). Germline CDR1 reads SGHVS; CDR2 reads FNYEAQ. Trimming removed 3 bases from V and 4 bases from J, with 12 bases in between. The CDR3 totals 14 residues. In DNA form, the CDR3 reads TGTGCCAGCAGCTTGGTACTAGGGGGAGAGACCCAGTACTTC. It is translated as CASSLVLGGETQYF.

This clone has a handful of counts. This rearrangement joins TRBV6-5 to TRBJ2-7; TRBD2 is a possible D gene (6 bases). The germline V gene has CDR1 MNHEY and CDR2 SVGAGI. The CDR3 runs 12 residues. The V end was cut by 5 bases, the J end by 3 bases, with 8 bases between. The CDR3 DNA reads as TGTGCCAGCAGTACCGGGAGCTACGAGCAGTACTTC. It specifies CASSTGSYEQYF.

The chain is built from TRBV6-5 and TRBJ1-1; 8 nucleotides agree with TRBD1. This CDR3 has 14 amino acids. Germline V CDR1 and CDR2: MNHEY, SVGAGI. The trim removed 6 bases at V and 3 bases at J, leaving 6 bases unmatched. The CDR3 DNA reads TGTGCCAGCAGCAGCCAGGGGGCCCACACTGAAGCTTTCTTT. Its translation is CASSSQGAHTEAFF.

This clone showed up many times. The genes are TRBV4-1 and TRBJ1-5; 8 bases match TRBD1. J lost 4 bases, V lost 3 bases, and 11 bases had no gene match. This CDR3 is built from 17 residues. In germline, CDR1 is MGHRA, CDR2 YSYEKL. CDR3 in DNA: TGCGCCAGCAGCCAGCTAACCGGAGGGACAGGAAATCAGCCCCAGCATTTT. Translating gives CASSQLTGGTGNQPQHF.

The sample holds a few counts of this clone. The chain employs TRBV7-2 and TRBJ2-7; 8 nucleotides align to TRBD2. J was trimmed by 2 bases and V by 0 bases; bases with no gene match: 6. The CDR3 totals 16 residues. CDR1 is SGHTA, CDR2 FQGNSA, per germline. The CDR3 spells CASSLAAPGGAYEQYF. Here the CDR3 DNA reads TGTGCCAGCAGCTTAGCGGCGCCGGGGGGGGCCTACGAGCAGTACTTC.

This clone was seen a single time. CDR3 loop: CASSLVSDSSYEQYF. The CDR3 nucleotides are TGTGCCAGCAGCTTAGTCTCGGACAGCTCCTACGAGCAGTACTTC. The chain has TRBV7-6 and TRBJ2-7; D is possibly TRBD1 (6 bases). The V end was cut by 1 base, the J end by 0 bases, with 10 bases between. CDR3 length: 15 residues. Germline CDR1 SGHVS, CDR2 FNYEAQ.

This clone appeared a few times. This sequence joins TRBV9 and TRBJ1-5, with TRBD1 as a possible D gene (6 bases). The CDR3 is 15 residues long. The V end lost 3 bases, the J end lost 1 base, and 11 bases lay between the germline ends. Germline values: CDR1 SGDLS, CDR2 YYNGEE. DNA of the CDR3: TGTGCCAGCAGCGAGGGGGGCGCGAGCAATCAGCCCCAGCATTTT. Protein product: CASSEGGASNQPQHF.

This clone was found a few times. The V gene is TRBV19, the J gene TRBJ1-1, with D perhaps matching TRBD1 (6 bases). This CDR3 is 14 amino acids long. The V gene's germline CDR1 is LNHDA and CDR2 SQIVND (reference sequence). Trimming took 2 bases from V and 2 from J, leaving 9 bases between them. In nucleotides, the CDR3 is TGTGCCAGTAGTATAAGGGGGGCTAACACTGAAGCTTTCTTT. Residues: CASSIRGANTEAFF.

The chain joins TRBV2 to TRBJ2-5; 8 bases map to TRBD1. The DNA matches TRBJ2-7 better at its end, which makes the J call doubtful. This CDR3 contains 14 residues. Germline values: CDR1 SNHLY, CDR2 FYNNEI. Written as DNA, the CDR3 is TGTGCCGGACCGGGACAGGTCGACTCCTACGAGCAGTACTTC. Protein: CAGPGQVDSYEQYF.

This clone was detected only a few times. The CDR3 here is CSGKRDRANTEAFF. CDR3 bases: TGCAGCGGAAAGAGGGACAGGGCGAACACTGAAGCTTTCTTT. The chain combines TRBV29-1 with TRBJ1-1; 9 bases align to TRBD1. This CDR3 has 14 residues. Germline-derived CDR1 and CDR2 are SQVTM and ANQGSEA. V shed 7 bases and J 1 base; nucleotides not matched to a gene: 7.

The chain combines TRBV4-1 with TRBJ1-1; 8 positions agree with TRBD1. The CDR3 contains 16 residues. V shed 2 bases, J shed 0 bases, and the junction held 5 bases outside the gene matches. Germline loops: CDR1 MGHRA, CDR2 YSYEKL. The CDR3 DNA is TGCGCCAGCAGCCAAATCAGACAGGGGCTGAACACTGAAGCTTTCTTT. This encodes CASSQIRQGLNTEAFF.

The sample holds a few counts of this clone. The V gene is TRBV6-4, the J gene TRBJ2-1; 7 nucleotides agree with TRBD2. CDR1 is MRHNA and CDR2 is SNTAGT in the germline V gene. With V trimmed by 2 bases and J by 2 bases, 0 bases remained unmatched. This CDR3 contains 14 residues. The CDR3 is CASSDGGAYNEQFF. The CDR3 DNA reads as TGTGCCAGCAGTGACGGGGGGGCCTACAATGAGCAGTTCTTC.

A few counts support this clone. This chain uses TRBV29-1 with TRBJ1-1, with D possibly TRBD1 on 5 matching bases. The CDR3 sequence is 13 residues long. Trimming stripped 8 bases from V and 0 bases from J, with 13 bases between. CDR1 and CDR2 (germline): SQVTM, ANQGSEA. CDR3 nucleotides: TGCAGCCCCACGCGGGGACTGAACACTGAAGCTTTCTTT. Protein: CSPTRGLNTEAFF.